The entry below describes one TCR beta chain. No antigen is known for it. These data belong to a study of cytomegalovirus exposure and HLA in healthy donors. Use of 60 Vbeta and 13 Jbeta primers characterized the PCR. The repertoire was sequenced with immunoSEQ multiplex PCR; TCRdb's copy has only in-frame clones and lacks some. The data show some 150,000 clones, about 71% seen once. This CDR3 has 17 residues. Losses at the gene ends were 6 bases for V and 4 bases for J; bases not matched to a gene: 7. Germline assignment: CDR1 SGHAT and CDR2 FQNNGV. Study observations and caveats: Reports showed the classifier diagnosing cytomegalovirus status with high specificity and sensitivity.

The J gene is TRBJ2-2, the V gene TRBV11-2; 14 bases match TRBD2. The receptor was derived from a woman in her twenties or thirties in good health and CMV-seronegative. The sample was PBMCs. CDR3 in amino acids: CASRPSTSGRGTGELFF. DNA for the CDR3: TGTGCCAGCAGACCCTCGACTAGCGGGAGGGGCACCGGGGAGCTGTTTTTT.